The rows below give T cell receptor beta chains drawn from one sample of a study of T cell repertoires in cytomegalovirus infection. TCRdb processed the reads anew with MiXCR; each CDR3 protein has one entry. Among approximately 100,000 distinct CDR3 sequences listed, roughly 40% were seen once. Their specific antigens are unknown. Material: CD8+ T cells from cultured PBMCs, obtained from culture after CMV antigen stimulation. Receptor source: a human donor in good health (CMV status not recorded). Some clones in this sample may be carry-over from other donors' samples. CDR3s include the opening cysteine and the closing phenylalanine or tryptophan. The order of the fields is D gene, clone size, J gene, V gene, CDR3 DNA, CDR3 protein. D genes are given only for firm matches. Some rows mark clone size as missing; the rest say once, few, many or name a class of expanded clone.

>.|few|TRBJ1-2|TRBV6-5
TGTGCCAGCAGCTACAGTGGGGTCCACTATGGCTACACCTTC
CASSYSGVHYGYTF
>TRBD2|.|TRBJ2-2|TRBV28
TGTGCCAGCAGCCGCTTTGCGGGGACTAGCGGGAACACCGGGGAGCTGTTTTTT
CASSRFAGTSGNTGELFF
>.|few|TRBJ2-6|TRBV4-2
TGTGCCAGCAGCCGACAGGGAGGCGGATTATCTGGGGCCAACGTCCTGACTTTC
CASSRQGGGLSGANVLTF
>.|.|TRBJ1-1|TRBV28
TGTGCCAGCAGTATAACCCCGGGGGACACTGAAGCTTTCTTT
CASSITPGDTEAFF
>.|.|TRBJ2-2|TRBV4-1
TGCGCCAGCAGCCCCCTAGGGGGGCCAAACACCGGGGAGCTGTTTTTT
CASSPLGGPNTGELFF
>TRBD2|.|TRBJ2-1|TRBV20-1
TGCAGTGCAACCGGGACTAGCTTCCCAAATGAGCAGTTCTTC
CSATGTSFPNEQFF
>.|.|TRBJ2-2|TRBV7-6
TGTGCCAGCAGCTTAGCTACCAGGCCATACACCGGGGAGCTGTTTTTT
CASSLATRPYTGELFF
>.|few|TRBJ1-3|TRBV7-9
TGTGCCAGCACCTGGGATTATCCTGGAAACACCATATATTTT
CASTWDYPGNTIYF
>TRBD2|.|TRBJ2-1|TRBV27
TGTGCCAGCAATCGCGGGGGGTTCGGGGATGAGCAGTTCTTC
CASNRGGFGDEQFF
>TRBD2|.|TRBJ2-2|TRBV15
TGTGCCACCAGCAGACCGACTAGCGGGGGGTACGACGGGGAGCTGTTTTTT
CATSRPTSGGYDGELFF
>.|.|TRBJ1-6|TRBV5-1
TGCGCCAGCAGCTTGTGGCAGGACGGTAATTCACCCCTCCACTTT
CASSLWQDGNSPLHF
>.|many|TRBJ2-7|TRBV7-8
TGTGCCAGCAGCACGGACAGCTCCTACGAGCAGTACTTC
CASSTDSSYEQYF
>TRBD2|.|TRBJ2-7|TRBV5-1
TGTGCCAGCAGCTTGGAGTTAGCGGGCCCTAGCTCCTACGAGCAGTACTTC
CASSLELAGPSSYEQYF
>TRBD1|.|TRBJ2-7|TRBV4-1
TGCGCCAGCAGCCAAAACAGGGGGCTTGGAGAGCAGTACTTC
CASSQNRGLGEQYF
>TRBD1|many|TRBJ2-2|TRBV12-3/TRBV12-4
TGTGCCAGCAGTTTCTGGGACAGGGCCAACACCGGGGAGCTGTTTTTT
CASSFWDRANTGELFF
>.|.|TRBJ2-3|TRBV20-1
TGCAGTGCTAGAAAGGGGGGGACCTCCAAGGATACGCAGTATTTT
CSARKGGTSKDTQYF
>.|.|TRBJ1-2|TRBV12-3/TRBV12-4
TGTGCCAGCAGTTTCGCCGGGGCAGGCTATAGCTACACCTTC
CASSFAGAGYSYTF
>.|few|TRBJ2-1|TRBV27
TGTGCCAGCAGTTCAGCGTTGGGACTGGCCCTTAGGGATGAGCAGTTCTTC
CASSSALGLALRDEQFF
>.|once|TRBJ1-5|TRBV5-6
TGTGCCAGCAGCGCCGGGGGGGTTCAGCCCCAGCATTTT
CASSAGGVQPQHF
>.|.|TRBJ2-5|TRBV7-9
TGTGCCAGCAGATCGGACTACCGGTCTCGGGAGACCCAGTACTTC
CASRSDYRSRETQYF
>TRBD1|.|TRBJ2-4|TRBV12-3/TRBV12-4
TGTGCCAGCAGTTCCCGACAGGGCCAAAACATTCAGTACTTC
CASSSRQGQNIQYF
>TRBD1|.|TRBJ1-1|TRBV12-3/TRBV12-4
TGTGCCAGCAGCCCCCCCAGGACAGGGCCGACTGAAGCTTTCTTT
CASSPPRTGPTEAFF
>.|.|TRBJ2-3|TRBV15
TGTGCCACCAGCAGAGTACAGGGCCCAGATACGCAGTATTTT
CATSRVQGPDTQYF